This is a list of T cell receptor beta chains from one sample in a study of STAT5B mutations in CD4+ large granular lymphocyte leukemia. Sequencing used immunoSEQ multiplex PCR; TCRdb keeps in-frame clones, though not all of them. The profile shows around 30,000 clones, 65% to 75% of them singletons. Sequences were obtained from CD4+ T cells from blood buffy coats. The origin of the receptors is a human donor in good health. The CDR3 runs from the conserved cysteine through the conserved F or W. Rows may omit the clone size; those that give it use once, few, many or a size class.

CDR3	V	J	size
CASSLAPDRYPYEQYF	TRBV7-9	TRBJ2-7	NA
CASSLGGTNQPQHF	TRBV28	TRBJ1-5	NA
CASSSLGRSDTQYF	TRBV5-4	TRBJ2-3	NA
CASSQVRQKLFF	TRBV14	TRBJ1-4	NA
CAISEAKNTEAFF	TRBV10-3	TRBJ1-1	NA
CASRASLAADTQYF	TRBV7-2	TRBJ2-3	NA
CASSTDYYGYTF	TRBV2	TRBJ1-2	NA
CASSRYRSSPEAFF	TRBV27	TRBJ1-1	NA
CASSARGAENNEQFF	TRBV2	TRBJ2-1	NA
CASSSGTGVPGANVLTF	TRBV7-2	TRBJ2-6	NA
CAIRGQALLWGYTF	TRBV10-3	TRBJ1-2	NA
CAIQGAYTEAFF	TRBV6-6	TRBJ1-1	NA
CASSQDYGGGYVQYF	TRBV14	TRBJ2-7	NA
CASSLEVGGQNYEQFF	TRBV7-9	TRBJ2-1	NA
CASSLGRQPYEQYF	TRBV7-2	NA	NA
CASSHSPGQQKLFF	TRBV9	TRBJ1-4	NA
CASSVRGLGEQFF	TRBV2	TRBJ2-1	NA
CASSVEAGERIGYQETQYF	TRBV9	TRBJ2-5	NA
CASSLGGHSGSYNEQFF	TRBV5-4	TRBJ2-1	NA
CSVERTGTFTGELFF	TRBV29-1	TRBJ2-2	NA
CASSPLGTGDEKLFF	TRBV2	TRBJ1-4	few
CASSPGLGGGLTDTQYF	TRBV11-3	TRBJ2-3	few
CAWRAEDTQYF	TRBV30	TRBJ2-3	NA
CASSLEDGITEQFF	TRBV5-1	TRBJ2-1	NA
CASSSLTSGGLYEQYF	TRBV7-2	TRBJ2-7	NA
CASSSDRVFPEAFF	TRBV11-1	TRBJ1-1	NA
CASSKDTGNPYEQYF	TRBV6-1	TRBJ2-7	few
CASSLGQGASGNTIYF	TRBV7-9	TRBJ1-3	NA
CASSDRGNQPQHF	TRBV6-1	TRBJ1-5	NA
CASSFAGSGNTIYF	TRBV5-6	TRBJ1-3	NA
CASSRTGNTEAFF	TRBV18	TRBJ1-1	NA
CASSLDRDYEQYF	TRBV11-3	TRBJ2-7	NA
CASSWTGSTEETQYF	TRBV5-1	TRBJ2-5	NA
CASRESHPNSRLYGYTF	TRBV5-5	TRBJ1-2	NA
CSVEAGYDEQFF	TRBV29-1	TRBJ2-1	NA
CASSSAGSDTDTQYF	TRBV6-5	TRBJ2-3	NA
CASSRASSGNTIYF	TRBV7-2	TRBJ1-3	NA
CASSEYRTTAEAFF	TRBV6-1	TRBJ1-1	few
CASSPFDGGTQYF	TRBV14	TRBJ2-3	few
CATSRGALAGRGETQYF	TRBV15	TRBJ2-5	NA
CASSLVRGIPEAFF	TRBV11-2	TRBJ1-1	once
CASSISRTGLINEQFF	TRBV19	TRBJ2-1	NA
CASSEGRAEGSPLHF	TRBV6-1	TRBJ1-6	few
CASSRDGQTETQYF	TRBV5-1	TRBJ2-5	NA
CASSLNRVNTEAFF	TRBV27	TRBJ1-1	once
CASSLALARDTQYF	TRBV7-2	TRBJ2-3	NA
CASRTGIRGYTF	TRBV6-5	TRBJ1-2	NA
CASRITVNTEAFF	TRBV6-5	TRBJ1-1	few
CASSLRALRGTALYQPQHF	TRBV7-2	TRBJ1-5	few
CAISGTTFRYEQYF	TRBV10-3	TRBJ2-7	few
CASSSRQGARTYGYTF	TRBV19	TRBJ1-2	NA
CASSNLQGFLDKGGYTF	TRBV7-9	TRBJ1-2	few
CASRSPNTGELFF	TRBV28	TRBJ2-2	NA
CASSFGNTEAFF	TRBV5-1	TRBJ1-1	NA
CASSIQTGTNEKLFF	TRBV5-1	TRBJ1-4	NA
CASSPGQANEKLFF	TRBV5-1	TRBJ1-4	NA